Listed here is a single TCR beta chain. This sample was included in a study of blood T cell repertoires in COVID-19. Clones were sequenced by immunoSEQ multiplex PCR, and TCRdb holds only the in-frame ones, with some missing. The profile shows 180,000 or so clones, around 82% of them singletons. CDR3 length: 19 amino acids. The trim removed 4 bases at V and 0 bases at J, leaving 8 bases unmatched. CDR1 is SGHTA and CDR2 is FQGNSA in the germline V gene. The clonotype comes from a woman between 50 and 59 years old in a cohort exposed to, infected with or recovered from COVID-19 (not recorded which). The chain is built from TRBV7-2 and TRBJ2-6, with TRBD2 identical over 11 bases. The sample comprised PBMCs or T cells enriched from blood (not recorded which). CDR3 coding DNA: TGTGCCAGCAGCTCTACTAGCGGGGGAGCCTACTCTGGGGCCAACGTCCTGACTTTC. Translating gives CASSSTSGGAYSGANVLTF.